The 8 T cell receptor beta chains presented below share a single source sample, sequenced in a study of T cell responses to AZD1222 COVID-19 vaccine. Sequencing used immunoSEQ multiplex PCR; TCRdb keeps in-frame clones, though not all of them. Among over 120,000 clones, about 91% were seen once, and the ten largest hold under 2%. The starting material was peripheral blood, obtained on day 0 of AZD1222 vaccination. These receptor sequences come from an adult in good health.

V and J are TRBV7-3 and TRBJ2-7, with D hard to call. CDR3 size: 13 residues. CDR1 is SGHTA and CDR2 is FQGTGA in the germline V gene. V lost 5 bases to trimming and J lost 2 bases, with 10 bases between them. CDR3 loop: CASSAPGAYEQYF. The CDR3 DNA follows: TGTGCCAGCAGCGCCCCCGGCGCCTACGAGCAGTACTTC.

The CDR3 DNA sequence: TGTGCCAGCAGCCCCCGGACCCAACCCACCACCGGGGAGCTGTTTTTT. This encodes CASSPRTQPTTGELFF. The rearrangement joins TRBV9 to TRBJ2-2; no firm D call. With 4 bases removed from V and 4 bases from J, the gap between germline ends came to 17 bases. The CDR3 has 16 residues. In germline, CDR1 is SGDLS, CDR2 YYNGEE.

The rearrangement joins TRBV4-3 to TRBJ2-7; D unclear. CDR3 length: 16 residues. V gave up 0 bases and J gave up 0 bases, with 12 bases separating them. Germline values: CDR1 LGHNA, CDR2 YSLEER. CDR3 in amino acids: CASSQDASRSSYEQYF. CDR3 DNA: TGCGCCAGCAGCCAAGATGCGTCCAGGAGCTCCTACGAGCAGTACTTC.

Only one count was recorded for this clone. The chain employs TRBV4-3 and TRBJ1-4; D gene uncertain. The V end was cut by 5 bases, the J end by 4 bases, with 11 bases between. Germline assignment: CDR1 LGHNA and CDR2 YSLEER. This CDR3 region has 14 residues. In nucleotides, the CDR3 is TGCGCCAGCAGCGCATACGCTGATAATGAAAAACTGTTTTTT. Encoded protein: CASSAYADNEKLFF.

The gene calls are TRBV27 and TRBJ1-2, with D tentatively TRBD1 (5 bases). The V gene lost 10 bases and the J gene lost 1 base, with 19 bases spanning the gap. The CDR3 runs to 15 residues. Germline assignment: CDR1 MNHEY and CDR2 SMNVEV (reference sequence). CDR3 nucleotide sequence: TGTGCCACCCAAGCCTACGGGGGGGTTAACTATGGCTACACCTTC. Translated, it gives CATQAYGGVNYGYTF.

This clone has only a few counts. The chain employs TRBV14 and TRBJ2-5; 11 nucleotides agree with TRBD2. CDR3 length: 18 amino acids. Trimming removed 4 bases from V and 4 bases from J; junction bases left unmatched: 14. Germline CDR1 SGHDN, CDR2 FVKESK. The CDR3 DNA reads TGTGCCAGCAGCCTCACCGGGTGGCCTAGCGGGGGGATAGAGACCCAGTACTTC. This gives the protein CASSLTGWPSGGIETQYF.

The gene calls are TRBV3-1 (or the pseudogene TRBV3-2) and TRBJ2-2; no definite D call. The CDR3 consists of 13 residues. In germline, CDR1 is LGHDT, CDR2 YNNKEL (reference sequence). V was pared by 9 bases and J by 1 base, with 9 bases between. The CDR3 is CASARVNTGELFF. CDR3 in DNA: TGTGCCAGTGCAAGGGTGAACACCGGGGAGCTGTTTTTT.

This clone was seen a single time. This chain connects TRBV7-8 to TRBJ1-4; D might be TRBD1 (5 bases). From germline, CDR1 is SGHVS and CDR2 FQNEAQ. V was shortened by 1 base and J by 8 bases, with 14 bases between the two germline ends. The CDR3 has 15 residues. The CDR3 is CASSLVGTHYEKLFF. In DNA, the CDR3 is TGTGCCAGCAGCTTAGTCGGGACCCACTACGAAAAACTGTTTTTT. Full variable domain (rest looked up from reference TRBV7-8 and TRBJ1-4): GAGVSQSPRYKVAKRGQDVALRCDPISGHVSLFWYQQALGQGPEFLTYFQNEAQLDKSGLPSDRFFAERPEGSVSTLKIQRTQQEDSAVYLCASSLVGTHYEKLFFGSGTQLSVL.